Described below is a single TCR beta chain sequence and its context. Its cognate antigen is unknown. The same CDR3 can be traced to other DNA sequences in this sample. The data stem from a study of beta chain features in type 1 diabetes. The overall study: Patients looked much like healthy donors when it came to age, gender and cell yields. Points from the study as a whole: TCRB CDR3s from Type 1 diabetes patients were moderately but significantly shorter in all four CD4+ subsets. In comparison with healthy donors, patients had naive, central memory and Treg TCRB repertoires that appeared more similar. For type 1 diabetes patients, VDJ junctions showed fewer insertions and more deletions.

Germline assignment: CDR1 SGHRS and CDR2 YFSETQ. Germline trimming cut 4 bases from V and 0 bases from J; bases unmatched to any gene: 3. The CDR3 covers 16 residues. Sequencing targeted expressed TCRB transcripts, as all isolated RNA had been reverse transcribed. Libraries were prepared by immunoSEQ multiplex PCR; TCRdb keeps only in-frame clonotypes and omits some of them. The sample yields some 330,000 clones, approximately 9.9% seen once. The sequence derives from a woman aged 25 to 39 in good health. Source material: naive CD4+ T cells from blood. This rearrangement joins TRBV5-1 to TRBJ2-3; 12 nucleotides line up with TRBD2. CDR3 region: CASSQGTSGSTDTQYF. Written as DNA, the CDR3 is TGCGCCAGCAGCCAGGGGACTAGCGGGAGCACAGATACGCAGTATTTT. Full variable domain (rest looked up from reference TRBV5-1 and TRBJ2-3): KAGVTQTPRYLIKTRGQQVTLSCSPISGHRSVSWYQQTPGQGLQFLFEYFSETQRNKGNFPGRFSGRQFSNSRSEMNVSTLELGDSALYLCASSQGTSGSTDTQYFGPGTRLTVL.